Below, 14 T cell receptor beta chains from the same sample are listed, as sequenced in a study of cytomegalovirus exposure and HLA in healthy donors. The PCR made use of 60 Vbeta and 13 Jbeta primers. Assay used: immunoSEQ multiplex PCR; TCRdb lists only in-frame clones, some missing. Of 150,000 to 200,000 clones listed, 80% to 90% are singletons. Sequencing used PBMCs. These receptors were obtained from a man younger than 35 in good health and CMV-seropositive.

J is TRBJ1-3 and V is TRBV18; tentatively, D is TRBD1 (5 bases). The CDR3 is 15 residues long. The germline V gene has CDR1 KGHSH and CDR2 LQKENI. V was pared by 6 bases and J by 1 base, with 13 bases between. CDR3 sequence reads: CASSAQGGSGNTIYF. The CDR3 coding sequence is TGTGCCAGCTCGGCCCAGGGAGGGTCTGGAAACACCATATATTTT.

The gene calls are TRBV6-1 and TRBJ2-2, with 7 bases identical to TRBD1. V was clipped by 2 bases and J by 0 bases; unmatched bases: 3. In germline, CDR1 is MNHNS, CDR2 SASEGT. The CDR3 is 16 amino acids. The CDR3 DNA is TGTGCCAGCAGTGAACGACAGGGAGCGAACACCGGGGAGCTGTTTTTT. It yields the protein CASSERQGANTGELFF.

The CDR3 coding sequence is TGCGCCAGCAGCCAAGAACTAGCGGGGGCCTACGAGCAGTACTTC. This encodes CASSQELAGAYEQYF. The chain recombines TRBV4-3 with TRBJ2-7; TRBD2 agrees at 11 bases. The CDR3 extends over 15 amino acids. V was pared by 0 bases and J by 2 bases, with 0 bases of the junction left unmatched. Germline V CDR1 and CDR2: LGHNA, YSLEER.

The chain uses TRBV6-1 and TRBJ2-5; D might be TRBD2 (5 bases). The CDR3 sequence is 12 residues long. CDR1 is MNHNS and CDR2 is SASEGT in the germline V gene. V gave up 0 bases and J gave up 7 bases, with 6 bases separating them. The CDR3 protein is CASSEARGTQYF. CDR3 nucleotide sequence: TGTGCCAGCAGTGAAGCCCGGGGGACCCAGTACTTC.

The chain couples TRBV11-1 to TRBJ2-7; D might be TRBD1 (5 bases). Trimming stripped 0 bases from V and 3 bases from J, with 15 bases between. The germline V gene has CDR1 SGHAT and CDR2 FQDESV (reference sequence). This CDR3 has 16 residues. In nucleotides, the CDR3 is TGTGCCAGCAGCTTAGCTCCGGACACTTCAAACTACGAGCAGTACTTC. Its translation is CASSLAPDTSNYEQYF.

This chain joins TRBV4-2 and TRBJ2-3; 10 positions agree with TRBD2. The V gene end was trimmed by 0 bases and the J gene end by 2 bases; junction bases not matched to a gene: 8. The CDR3 length is 18 residues. Germline V CDR1 and CDR2: LGHNA, YNFKEQ. This CDR3 is CASSQDVLAGANTDTQYF. As DNA, the CDR3 is TGTGCCAGCAGCCAAGACGTTCTAGCGGGGGCAAACACAGATACGCAGTATTTT.

The chain couples TRBV7-9 to TRBJ2-2; 13 bases map to TRBD2. The CDR3 consists of 18 residues. V lost 5 bases, J lost 2 bases, and 8 bases stayed unmatched. Germline V gene data show CDR1 as SEHNR and CDR2 as FQNEAQ (reference sequence). This CDR3 reads CASSQGLAGEANTGELFF. In DNA form, the CDR3 reads TGTGCCAGCAGCCAAGGACTAGCGGGGGAGGCTAACACCGGGGAGCTGTTTTTT.

The chain links TRBV5-1 to TRBJ1-6; D remains unclear. Germline V gene data show CDR1 as SGHRS and CDR2 as YFSETQ. Trimming took 8 bases from V and 0 from J, leaving 6 bases between them. The CDR3 spans 13 residues. CDR3 residues: CASGSSYNSPLHF. For the CDR3, the DNA is TGCGCCAGTGGGAGCTCCTATAATTCACCCCTCCACTTT.

CDR3 protein: CASSQGFLLGDYEQYF. CDR3 DNA: TGTGCCAGCAGCCAAGGGTTCCTTTTAGGGGACTACGAGCAGTACTTC. The rearrangement joins TRBV14 to TRBJ2-7, with D tentatively TRBD1 (5 bases). V was shortened by 1 base and J by 3 bases, with 16 bases between the two germline ends. The germline V gene has CDR1 SGHDN and CDR2 FVKESK. The CDR3 contains 16 residues. The full variable domain, rest sourced from reference TRBV14 and TRBJ2-7, is EAGVTQFPSHSVIEKGQTVTLRCDPISGHDNLYWYRRVMGKEIKFLLHFVKESKQDESGMPNNRFLAERTGGTYSTLKVQPAELEDSGVYFCASSQGFLLGDYEQYFGPGTRLTVT.

This CDR3 reads CSAGPRRETQYF. Here the CDR3 DNA reads TGCAGCGCCGGTCCGAGGAGGGAGACCCAGTACTTC. This chain links TRBV29-1 with TRBJ2-5; D is perhaps TRBD2 (5 bases). The germline V and J ends were trimmed by 7 bases and 5 bases, with 14 bases remaining between them. The germline V gene encodes CDR1 SQVTM and CDR2 ANQGSEA. The CDR3 sequence is 12 residues long. Drawing the rest from reference TRBV29-1 and TRBJ2-5, the complete variable domain is SAVISQKPSRDICQRGTSLTIQCQVDSQVTMMFWYRQQPGQSLTLIATANQGSEATYESGFVIDKFPISRPNLTFSTLTVSNMSPEDSSIYLCSAGPRRETQYFGPGTRLLVL.

The chain couples TRBV15 to TRBJ1-6; the D is unclear. The CDR3 is 13 residues long. Trimming pared 0 bases from V and 6 bases from J, leaving 3 bases between. Germline CDR1 reads LNHNV; CDR2 reads YYDKDF (reference sequence). CDR3 residues: CATSRDINSPLHF. In nucleotides, the CDR3 is TGTGCCACCAGCAGAGACATTAATTCACCCCTCCACTTT.

This rearrangement joins TRBV29-1 to TRBJ1-4; possible D gene TRBD1, 6 bases. CDR3 length: 14 residues. Germline V lookup: CDR1 SQVTM, CDR2 ANQGSEA. V was clipped by 4 bases and J by 8 bases, with 17 bases between them. As DNA, the CDR3 is TGCAGCGTTGGAACCGGGACAAAGTCCGAAAAACTGTTTTTT. It encodes CSVGTGTKSEKLFF.

This chain links TRBV13 with TRBJ2-5, with D perhaps TRBD2 (5 bases). The J call is in doubt because the DNA end fits TRBJ2-7 better. CDR1 and CDR2 from the germline V gene are PRHDT and FYEKMQ (reference sequence). This CDR3 is built from 17 residues. Here the CDR3 DNA reads TGTGCCAGCAGCTTAGGCCCCCTCGGGGAAGAATCCTACGAGCAGTACTTC. It translates to CASSLGPLGEESYEQYF.

The chain combines TRBV4-1 with TRBJ2-5; 15 nucleotides agree with TRBD2. This CDR3 comprises 17 residues. Germline-derived CDR1 and CDR2 are MGHRA and YSYEKL. Losses at the gene ends were 1 base for V and 5 bases for J; bases not matched to a gene: 5. CDR3 nucleotides: TGCGCCAGCAGCCAAGTGGGACTAGCGGGGGGCGGTGAGACCCAGTACTTC. Translating gives CASSQVGLAGGGETQYF.